This TCR beta chain derives from a study of blood T cell repertoires in COVID-19 (dated by TCRdb to about 2020). About the investigation overall: Samples from collaborators originated in the United States, Italy and Spain and spanned both the acute and convalescent phases of COVID-19. The material from the prospective study consisted of cDNA or gDNA derived from T cells, B-cell-depleted T cells, or PBMCs. Deeply sampled blood TCRbeta repertoires from subjects exposed to, actively infected with, or recovered from COVID-19 were included in the dataset. The repertoires were released in a freely available public database intended as a resource for research on the immune response to SARS-CoV-2. The samples were drawn from two sources: the first 160 participants of the ongoing ImmuneRACE study, and 950 to 1,500 subjects contributed by 6 global collaborators. Sample metadata almost always included a de-identified subject ID, COVID-19 status, age in years and sex. Where available, HLA class I and class II types were obtained from metadata supplied by the sample provider rather than from assay-based typing.

In regard to this clone: Which antigen it targets is not known. One base away there is no much larger clone; base qualities are not given.

TCRbeta CDR3 regions were amplified from genomic DNA using the immunoSEQ Assay, a bias-controlled multiplex PCR. The published analysis was carried out like this. Within the assay, amplification of reference gene primers was used to estimate how many nucleated cells each sample contained. To quantify the absolute abundance of each unique TCRbeta CDR3 rearrangement, sequence reads were collapsed and filtered. For each sample, productive Simpson clonality was calculated by taking the square root of Simpson's diversity index across productive rearrangements. TCRdb carries this immuneACCESS record with in-frame sequences only. Its versions omit some clonotypes, under half of them owing to an unresolved V gene in the studies checked, with the rest unexplained. That table is the source of V, J and clone size, and D and trimming were worked out from the DNA. Present in this sample are roughly 60,000 clones, approximately 80% of which were seen just once. The ten largest clonotypes hold more than 12% of the sample.

Trimming at the junction amounts to 3 bases on V and 1 base on J, and the germline ends lie 21 bases apart. CDR1 is given as DFQATT and CDR2 as SNEGSKA, both from the germline V gene (reference sequence). The CDR3 covers 17 residues, taking in both the cysteine and the phenylalanine. Only the CDR3 region is kept as DNA, spanning 51 bases read in frame from base 1. Collaborating institutions collected whole blood in K2EDTA tubes following their own protocols. For TCRbeta analysis, collaborators shipped samples in one of three forms: frozen whole blood, isolated PBMCs, or DNA extracted from either of those sample types. The research as a whole found: The amount of clinical and demographic metadata varied by source and participant and was provided uncurated.

The sample comprised peripheral blood. The sequence is built from TRBV20-1 and TRBJ1-2; the best D guess is TRBD1, with 5 bases matching. The receptor comes from a man of 80 years or more with acute or convalescent COVID-19. The CDR3 here reads CSASPSQGSTNNYGYTF. In nucleotide form, the sequence is TGCAGTGCTAGTCCGTCGCAGGGATCTACTAATAACTATGGCTACACCTTC.